The 7 T cell receptor beta chains below all came from one sample that was sequenced in a study of T cell repertoires in cytomegalovirus infection. One entry per CDR3 protein results from TCRdb running MiXCR on the reads. The sample has fewer than 200,000 distinct CDR3 sequences, approximately 15% seen once; the top ten hold 25% to 30%. Sequencing was carried out using PBMCs. Every receptor here comes from a human donor in good health (CMV status not recorded). Some clones in this sample may be carry-over from other donors' samples.

V is TRBV20-1 and J is TRBJ1-2; unclear D gene. The germline V gene encodes CDR1 DFQATT and CDR2 SNEGSKA (reference sequence). Trimming took off 5 bases at V and 7 bases at J, with 8 bases between the two ends. CDR3 length: 10 residues. Written as DNA, the CDR3 is TGCAGTGCTTCACACCCTGGCTACACCTTC. Encoded protein: CSASHPGYTF.

This clonotype was seen ten or more times. The chain joins TRBV7-6 to TRBJ2-7, with TRBD2 as a possible D gene (7 bases). The V gene lost 5 bases and the J gene lost 3 bases, with 11 bases spanning the gap. CDR1 SGHVS and CDR2 FNYEAQ come from the germline V gene. The CDR3 totals 13 residues. CDR3 loop: CASSGGGRYEQYF. The CDR3 DNA sequence: TGTGCCAGCAGCGGGGGGGGGCGCTACGAGCAGTACTTC.

The chain carries TRBV5-6 and TRBJ2-7, with 7 bases lining up with TRBD1. Germline values: CDR1 SGHDT, CDR2 YYEEEE. CDR3 length: 14 residues. V trimming: 8 bases; J trimming: 3 bases; junction bases outside the gene matches: 11. CDR3 protein: CASFGLGQIYEQYF. DNA for the CDR3: TGTGCCAGTTTTGGGTTGGGACAGATCTACGAGCAGTACTTC.

This clonotype was seen ten or more times. J is TRBJ1-1 and V is TRBV7-2; D perhaps matches TRBD1 (6 bases). The germline V and J ends were trimmed by 3 bases and 4 bases, with 12 bases remaining between them. This CDR3 comprises 14 residues. Germline CDR1 reads SGHTA; CDR2 reads FQGNSA. The CDR3: CASSFRGAPTEAFF. CDR3 nucleotides: TGTGCCAGCAGCTTTAGGGGGGCGCCCACTGAAGCTTTCTTT.

The chain employs TRBV20-1 and TRBJ2-5, with TRBD2 as a possible D gene (5 bases). Germline V CDR1 and CDR2: DFQATT, SNEGSKA (reference sequence). Trimming stripped 6 bases from V and 4 bases from J, with 12 bases between. The length of the CDR3 is 12 residues. The CDR3 DNA sequence: TGCAGTGCAGTAGGTCGGGGAGAGACCCAGTACTTC. Amino acid sequence: CSAVGRGETQYF.

This clonotype appeared a few times. CDR3 coding DNA: TGTGCCAGCTGGGGCGGGGAGCTGTTTTTT. This codes for CASWGGELFF. The chain links TRBV28 to TRBJ2-2; D gene uncertain. V shed 8 bases and J shed 7 bases, with 5 bases lying between them. This CDR3 has 10 amino acids. Germline assignment: CDR1 MDHEN and CDR2 SYDVKM.

This clonotype has ten or more counts. The gene calls are TRBV12-3 or TRBV12-4 and TRBJ1-1; D is possibly TRBD1 (6 bases). CDR3 length: 14 amino acids. V was clipped by 4 bases and J by 3 bases, with 12 bases between them. The CDR3 nucleotides are TGTGCCAGCAGTTACAGGGCAAGGCACACTGAAGCTTTCTTT. Protein sequence: CASSYRARHTEAFF.